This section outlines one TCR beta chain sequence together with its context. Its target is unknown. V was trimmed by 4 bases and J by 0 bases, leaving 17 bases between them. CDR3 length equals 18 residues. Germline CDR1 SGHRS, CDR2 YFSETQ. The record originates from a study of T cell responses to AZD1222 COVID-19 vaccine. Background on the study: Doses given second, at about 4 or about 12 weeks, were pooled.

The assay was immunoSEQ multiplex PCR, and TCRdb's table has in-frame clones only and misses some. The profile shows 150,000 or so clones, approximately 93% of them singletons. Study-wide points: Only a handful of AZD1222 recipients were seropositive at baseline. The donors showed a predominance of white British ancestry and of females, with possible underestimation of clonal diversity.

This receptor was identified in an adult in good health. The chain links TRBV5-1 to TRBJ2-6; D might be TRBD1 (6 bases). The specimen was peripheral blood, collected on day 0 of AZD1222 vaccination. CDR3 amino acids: CASSRVATGSSGANVLTF. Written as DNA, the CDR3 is TGCGCCAGCAGCCGCGTCGCGACAGGCTCCTCTGGGGCCAACGTCCTGACTTTC.